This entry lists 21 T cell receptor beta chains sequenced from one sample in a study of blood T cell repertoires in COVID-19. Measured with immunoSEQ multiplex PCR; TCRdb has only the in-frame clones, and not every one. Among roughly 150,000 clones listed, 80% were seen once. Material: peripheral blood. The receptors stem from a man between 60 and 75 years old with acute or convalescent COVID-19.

The chain's CDR3 is CASRVDRGRHTEAFF. In DNA form, the CDR3 reads TGTGCCAGCAGGGTCGACAGGGGAAGACACACTGAAGCTTTCTTT. The V gene is TRBV2, the J gene TRBJ1-1; 8 bases align to TRBD1. Germline CDR1 is SNHLY and CDR2 is FYNNEI. The CDR3 is 15 amino acids. The ends lost 6 bases at V and 3 bases at J; junction bases unmatched: 9.

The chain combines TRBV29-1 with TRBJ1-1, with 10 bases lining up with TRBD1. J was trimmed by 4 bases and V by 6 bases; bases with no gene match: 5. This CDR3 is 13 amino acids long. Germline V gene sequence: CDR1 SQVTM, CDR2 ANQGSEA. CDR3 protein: CSVWDRGGTEAFF. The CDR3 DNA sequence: TGCAGCGTATGGGACAGGGGTGGCACTGAAGCTTTCTTT.

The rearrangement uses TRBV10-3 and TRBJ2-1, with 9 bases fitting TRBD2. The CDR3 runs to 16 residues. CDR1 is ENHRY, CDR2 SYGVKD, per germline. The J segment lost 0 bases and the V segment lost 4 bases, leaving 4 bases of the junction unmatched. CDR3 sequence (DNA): TGTGCCATCAGTGGGACTAGCGCGAGCTCCTACAATGAGCAGTTCTTC. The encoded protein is CAISGTSASSYNEQFF.

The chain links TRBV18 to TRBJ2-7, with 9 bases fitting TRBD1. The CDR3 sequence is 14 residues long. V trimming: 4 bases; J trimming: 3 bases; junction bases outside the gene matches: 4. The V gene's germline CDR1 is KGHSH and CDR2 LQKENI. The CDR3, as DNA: TGTGCCAGCTCACAGACAGGGGGGAGCTACGAGCAGTACTTC. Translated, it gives CASSQTGGSYEQYF.

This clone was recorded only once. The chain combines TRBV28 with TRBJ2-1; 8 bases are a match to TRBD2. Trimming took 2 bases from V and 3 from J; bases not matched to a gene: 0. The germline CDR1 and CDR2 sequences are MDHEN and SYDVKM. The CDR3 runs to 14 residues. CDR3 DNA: TGTGCCAGCAGTTTAAGCGGGAGCTACAATGAGCAGTTCTTC. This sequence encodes CASSLSGSYNEQFF.

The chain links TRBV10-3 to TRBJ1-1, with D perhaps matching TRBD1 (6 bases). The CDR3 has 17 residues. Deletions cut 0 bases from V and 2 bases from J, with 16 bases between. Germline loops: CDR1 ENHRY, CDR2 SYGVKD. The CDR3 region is CAISESGWGRGNTEAFF. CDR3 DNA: TGTGCCATCAGTGAGTCGGGGTGGGGCAGGGGCAACACTGAAGCTTTCTTT.

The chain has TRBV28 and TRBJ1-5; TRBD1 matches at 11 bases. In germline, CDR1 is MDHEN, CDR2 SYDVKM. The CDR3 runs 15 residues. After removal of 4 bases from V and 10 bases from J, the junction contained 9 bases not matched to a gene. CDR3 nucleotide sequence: TGTGCCAGCAGTTCCCGGACAGGGGGCTCCCCCCCCCAGCATTTT. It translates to CASSSRTGGSPPQHF.

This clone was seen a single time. CDR3 bases: TGTGCCAGCAGCCCTCGACCAGGGGAGAACACTGAAGCTTTCTTT. It specifies CASSPRPGENTEAFF. The chain uses TRBV3-1 (or the pseudogene TRBV3-2) and TRBJ1-1; D possibly corresponds to TRBD1 (6 bases). V was pared by 4 bases and J by 1 base, with 13 bases between. The length of the CDR3 is 15 residues. The V gene's germline CDR1 is LGHDT and CDR2 YNNKEL (reference sequence).

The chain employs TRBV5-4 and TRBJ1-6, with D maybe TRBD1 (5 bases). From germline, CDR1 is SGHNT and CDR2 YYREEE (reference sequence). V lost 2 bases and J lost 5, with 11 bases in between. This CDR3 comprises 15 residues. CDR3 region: CASSLGQGNNSPLHF. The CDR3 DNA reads TGTGCCAGCAGCTTAGGGCAGGGAAATAATTCACCCCTCCACTTT. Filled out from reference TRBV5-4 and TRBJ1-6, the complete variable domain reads ETGVTQSPTHLIKTRGQQVTLRCSSQSGHNTVSWYQQALGQGPQFIFQYYREEENGRGNFPPRFSGLQFPNYSSELNVNALELDDSALYLCASSLGQGNNSPLHFGNGTRLTVT.

Written as DNA, the CDR3 is TGTGCCAGCAGCTTAGGGACTAGCGGGAGAGCGCGCGAGCAGTACTTC. Protein sequence: CASSLGTSGRAREQYF. The chain has TRBV7-2 and TRBJ2-7, with 13 bases identical to TRBD2. The CDR3 contains 16 residues. The germline gives CDR1 SGHTA, CDR2 FQGNSA. V dropped 1 base and J dropped 6; count of bases not matched to a gene: 6. The whole variable domain, remainder taken from reference TRBV7-2 and TRBJ2-7, is GAGVSQSPSNKVTEKGKDVELRCDPISGHTALYWYRQSLGQGLEFLIYFQGNSAPDKSGLPSDRFSAERTGGSVSTLTIQRTQQEDSAVYLCASSLGTSGRAREQYFGPGTRLTVT.

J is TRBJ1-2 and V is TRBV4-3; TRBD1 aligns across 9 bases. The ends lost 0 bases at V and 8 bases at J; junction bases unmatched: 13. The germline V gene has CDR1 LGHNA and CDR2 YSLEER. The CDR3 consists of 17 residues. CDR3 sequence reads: CASSQDLGTGRARGYTF. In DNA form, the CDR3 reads TGCGCCAGCAGCCAAGATCTCGGGACAGGGAGGGCGCGGGGCTACACCTTC.

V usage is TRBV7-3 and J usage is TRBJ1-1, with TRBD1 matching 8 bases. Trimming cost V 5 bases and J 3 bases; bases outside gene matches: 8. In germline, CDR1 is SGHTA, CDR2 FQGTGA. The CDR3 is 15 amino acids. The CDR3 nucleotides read TGTGCCAGCAGCCGTGACGGGACAGGTGACACTGAAGCTTTCTTT. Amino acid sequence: CASSRDGTGDTEAFF.

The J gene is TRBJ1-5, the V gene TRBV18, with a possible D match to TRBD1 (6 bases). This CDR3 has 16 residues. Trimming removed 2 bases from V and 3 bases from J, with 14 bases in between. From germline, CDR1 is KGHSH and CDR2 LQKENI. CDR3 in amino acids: CASSPVQGTANQPQHF. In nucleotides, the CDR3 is TGTGCCAGCTCACCAGTTCAGGGGACGGCCAATCAGCCCCAGCATTTT.

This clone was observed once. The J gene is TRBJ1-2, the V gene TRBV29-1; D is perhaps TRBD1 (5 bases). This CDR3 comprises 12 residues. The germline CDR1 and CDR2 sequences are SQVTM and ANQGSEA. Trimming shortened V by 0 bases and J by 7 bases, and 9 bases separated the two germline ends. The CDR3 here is CSVEEGGGGYTF. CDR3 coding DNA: TGCAGCGTTGAAGAGGGGGGAGGTGGCTACACCTTC.

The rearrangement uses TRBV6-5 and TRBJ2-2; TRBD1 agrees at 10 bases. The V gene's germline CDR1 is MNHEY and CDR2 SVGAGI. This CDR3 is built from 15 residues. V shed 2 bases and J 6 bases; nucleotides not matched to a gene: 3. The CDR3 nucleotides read TGTGCCAGCAGTTACCCGGGACAGGGGTCCGGGGAGCTGTTTTTT. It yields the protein CASSYPGQGSGELFF.

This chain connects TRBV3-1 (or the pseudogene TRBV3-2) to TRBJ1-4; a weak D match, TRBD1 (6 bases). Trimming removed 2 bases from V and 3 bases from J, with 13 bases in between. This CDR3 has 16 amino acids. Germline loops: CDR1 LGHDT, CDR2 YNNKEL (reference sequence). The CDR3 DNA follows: TGTGCCAGCAGCCAAAGCCGGCAGGGGCCTAATGAAAAACTGTTTTTT. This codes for CASSQSRQGPNEKLFF.

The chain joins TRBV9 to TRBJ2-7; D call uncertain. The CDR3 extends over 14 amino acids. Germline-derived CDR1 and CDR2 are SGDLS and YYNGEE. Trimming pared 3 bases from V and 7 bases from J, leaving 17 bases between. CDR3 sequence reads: CASSAGGTLLEQYF. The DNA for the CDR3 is TGTGCCAGCAGCGCCGGCGGAACTCTTCTTGAGCAGTACTTC.

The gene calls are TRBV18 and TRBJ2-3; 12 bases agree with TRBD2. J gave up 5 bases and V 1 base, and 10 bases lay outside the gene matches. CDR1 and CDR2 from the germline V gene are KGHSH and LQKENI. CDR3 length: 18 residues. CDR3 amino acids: CASSPLPRLAGAGDTQYF. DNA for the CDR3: TGTGCCAGCTCACCACTCCCTCGACTAGCGGGAGCGGGAGATACGCAGTATTTT.

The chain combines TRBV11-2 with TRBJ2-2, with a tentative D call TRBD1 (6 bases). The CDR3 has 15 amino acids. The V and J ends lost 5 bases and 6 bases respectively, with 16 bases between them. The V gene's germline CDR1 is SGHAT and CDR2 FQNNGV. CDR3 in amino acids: CASSRIRGTSGELFF. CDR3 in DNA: TGTGCCAGCAGCAGAATAAGGGGGACATCCGGGGAGCTGTTTTTT. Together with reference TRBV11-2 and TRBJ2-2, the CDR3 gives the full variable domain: EAGVAQSPRYKIIEKRQSVAFWCNPISGHATLYWYQQILGQGPKLLIQFQNNGVVDDSQLPKDRFSAERLKGVDSTLKIQPAKLEDSAVYLCASSRIRGTSGELFFGEGSRLTVL.

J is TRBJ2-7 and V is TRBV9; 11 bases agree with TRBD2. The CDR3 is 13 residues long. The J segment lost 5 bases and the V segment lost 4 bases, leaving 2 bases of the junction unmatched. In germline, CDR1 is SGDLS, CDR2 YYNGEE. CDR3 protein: CASSQGLADEQYF. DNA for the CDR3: TGTGCCAGCAGCCAGGGACTAGCGGACGAGCAGTACTTC.

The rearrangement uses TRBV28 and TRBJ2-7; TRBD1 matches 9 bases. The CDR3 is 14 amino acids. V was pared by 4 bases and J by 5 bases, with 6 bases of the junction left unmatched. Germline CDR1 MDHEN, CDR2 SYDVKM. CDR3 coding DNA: TGTGCCAGCAGTTCGTACAGGGGGCTGGACGAGCAGTACTTC. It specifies CASSSYRGLDEQYF.